What follows are 30 T cell receptor beta chains derived from one specimen sequenced in a study of OX40 agonist ivuxolimab in advanced cancers. Profiling relied on immunoSEQ multiplex PCR, and the TCRdb table lists in-frame clones only, not all of them. The table has approximately 47,000 clones, around 80% seen once. This sample comprised CD4+ or CD8+ T cells sorted from blood, obtained in a trial of the OX40 agonist ivuxolimab. These receptors originate from an adult with an advanced solid tumor such as melanoma, head and neck, liver or kidney cancer.

The genes are TRBV19 and TRBJ2-1; 8 nucleotides agree with TRBD2. The V segment lost 10 bases and the J segment 5 bases; nucleotides outside the gene matches: 16. The germline V gene has CDR1 LNHDA and CDR2 SQIVND (reference sequence). There are 16 residues in the CDR3. CDR3 nucleotides: TGTGCCACTCGGGGGGCGGGAGGCCTCATGAACAATGAGCAGTTCTTC. It is translated as CATRGAGGLMNNEQFF.

There are a few counts of this clone. The V and J genes are TRBV7-4 and TRBJ1-3, with TRBD1 matching 11 bases. The CDR3 is made up of 18 amino acids. J was trimmed by 4 bases and V by 1 base; bases with no gene match: 9. Germline loops: CDR1 SGHVT, CDR2 SQSDAQ. CDR3 nucleotide sequence: TGTGCCAGCAGCTTAGGGTCGGACAGGGGGCTTCAGGGAAACACCATATATTTT. Translation gives CASSLGSDRGLQGNTIYF.

This chain links TRBV5-4 with TRBJ1-6; TRBD1 is a possible D gene (6 bases). The CDR3 totals 13 residues. The germline CDR1 and CDR2 sequences are SGHNT and YYREEE (reference sequence). The ends were cut back, 1 base at V and 10 bases at J, with 9 bases in the middle. For the CDR3, the DNA is TGTGCCAGCAGCTTGAGGGGGGAATCACCCCTCCACTTT. Protein: CASSLRGESPLHF.

The V and J genes are TRBV7-9 and TRBJ2-1; 7 bases map to TRBD2. Germline CDR1 reads SEHNR; CDR2 reads FQNEAQ (reference sequence). This CDR3 has 15 residues. J gave up 9 bases and V 7 bases, and 15 bases lay outside the gene matches. CDR3 DNA sequence: TGTGCCAGCATCCTCGCGGGAGTTTTTGGCGGTGAGCAGTTCTTC. Encoded protein: CASILAGVFGGEQFF.

This clone was recorded only once. The chain couples TRBV6-5 to TRBJ2-7, with 14 bases identical to TRBD2. Trimming cost V 6 bases and J 4 bases; bases outside gene matches: 5. The CDR3 is 15 amino acids. The germline V gene has CDR1 MNHEY and CDR2 SVGAGI. The CDR3 loop is CASRRLAGGPYEQYF. The CDR3 bases are TGTGCCAGCAGAAGACTAGCGGGAGGGCCATACGAGCAGTACTTC.

The rearrangement joins TRBV5-6 to TRBJ1-3; tentatively, D is TRBD1 (5 bases). This CDR3 region has 17 residues. Germline CDR1 and CDR2: SGHDT and YYEEEE. V was shortened by 0 bases and J by 0 bases, with 13 bases between the two germline ends. CDR3 nucleotides: TGTGCCAGCAGCTTGGTCCCGGGACGACTCTCTGGAAACACCATATATTTT. Translated: CASSLVPGRLSGNTIYF.

This clone has only one observation. The J gene is TRBJ2-3, the V gene TRBV5-6; D remains unclear. V was clipped by 0 bases and J by 6 bases, with 8 bases between them. The CDR3 length is 13 residues. Germline-derived CDR1 and CDR2 are SGHDT and YYEEEE. CDR3 residues: CASSLVSGDTQYF. The CDR3 DNA reads TGTGCCAGCAGCTTGGTATCTGGCGATACGCAGTATTTT.

A remark on this clone: The germline gene is not matched at one end of the junction; a read error may be the cause. V is TRBV5-1 and J is TRBJ1-4; D not certain. Germline loops: CDR1 SGHRS, CDR2 YFSETQ. The CDR3 totals 14 residues. Here the CDR3 reads CASSKGGINEKLFF. In DNA, the CDR3 is TGCGCCAGCAGCAAGGGCGGGATTAATGAGAAACTGTTTTTT. Supplemented by reference TRBV5-1 and TRBJ1-4, the full variable domain reads KAGVTQTPRYLIKTRGQQVTLSCSPISGHRSVSWYQQTPGQGLQFLFEYFSETQRNKGNFPGRFSGRQFSNSRSEMNVSTLELGDSALYLCASSKGGINEKLFFGSGTQLSVL.

This clone was picked up a small number of times. This chain uses TRBV30 with TRBJ1-5; D is unclear. The germline V and J ends were trimmed by 6 bases and 0 bases, with 12 bases remaining between them. Per germline, CDR1 GTSNPN and CDR2 SVGIG (reference sequence). This CDR3 has 14 amino acids. The CDR3: CACQDTNSNQPQHF. The CDR3 DNA reads as TGTGCCTGTCAAGACACAAATAGCAATCAGCCCCAGCATTTT.

V and J are TRBV9 and TRBJ1-3; 10 bases align to TRBD1. The CDR3 loop spans 17 amino acids. The V gene's germline CDR1 is SGDLS and CDR2 YYNGEE. J gave up 0 bases and V 0 bases, and 3 bases lay outside the gene matches. In DNA, the CDR3 is TGTGCCAGCAGCGTAGGGACAGGGGGGAGCTCTGGAAACACCATATATTTT. Amino acids: CASSVGTGGSSGNTIYF.

In DNA form, the CDR3 reads TGTGCCAGCAGCTTAGGACTAGCGGGAGTCGCGAGATACAATGAGCAGTTCTTC. This encodes CASSLGLAGVARYNEQFF. J is TRBJ2-1 and V is TRBV7-9; 12 nucleotides match TRBD2. Trimming cost V 1 base and J 4 bases; bases outside gene matches: 8. Germline assignment: CDR1 SEHNR and CDR2 FQNEAQ (reference sequence). This CDR3 region has 18 residues.

The V and J genes are TRBV2 and TRBJ2-6, with D possibly being TRBD1 (6 bases). CDR3 size: 16 residues. The germline V and J ends were trimmed by 4 bases and 0 bases, with 10 bases remaining between them. CDR1 SNHLY and CDR2 FYNNEI come from the germline V gene. In DNA, the CDR3 is TGTGCCAGCAGTGGGACAGTCGGCTCTGGGGCCAACGTCCTGACTTTC. Translation: CASSGTVGSGANVLTF.

V is TRBV7-2 and J is TRBJ1-5; 11 nucleotides agree with TRBD1. This CDR3 is built from 15 residues. The V gene end was trimmed by 6 bases and the J gene end by 4 bases; junction bases not matched to a gene: 5. Germline-derived CDR1 and CDR2 are SGHTA and FQGNSA. The CDR3 nucleotides are TGTGCCAGCAGTTCCGGGACAGGGGGGAATCAGCCCCAGCATTTT. This sequence encodes CASSSGTGGNQPQHF.

The DNA for the CDR3 is TGTGCCAGCAGCCTGGGTCGAGGCCGGGGGAGCAATCAGCCCCAGCATTTT. Its translation is CASSLGRGRGSNQPQHF. The V gene is TRBV27, the J gene TRBJ1-5; D is possibly TRBD1 (5 bases). CDR1 is MNHEY, CDR2 SMNVEV, per germline (reference sequence). Trimming took 6 bases from V and 1 from J, leaving 19 bases between them. This CDR3 is built from 17 residues.

The chain couples TRBV7-6 to TRBJ2-7; possible D gene TRBD1, 6 bases. The CDR3 consists of 15 residues. Germline lookup yields CDR1 SGHVS and CDR2 FNYEAQ. V was clipped by 5 bases and J by 0 bases, with 14 bases between them. The CDR3 DNA sequence: TGTGCCAGCAGCCCCGGACAGTTTAGCTCCTACGAGCAGTACTTC. It codes for CASSPGQFSSYEQYF.

The rearrangement links TRBV5-4 to TRBJ1-6; 7 nucleotides line up with TRBD1. The germline gives CDR1 SGHNT, CDR2 YYREEE (reference sequence). Trimming removed 3 bases from V and 7 bases from J; junction bases left unmatched: 7. The length of the CDR3 is 15 residues. The chain's CDR3 is CASSSGGTENSPLHF. The CDR3 DNA sequence: TGTGCCAGCAGCTCGGGCGGGACAGAAAATTCACCCCTCCACTTT.

The chain couples TRBV4-2 to TRBJ2-2, with 9 bases that match TRBD1. J was trimmed by 5 bases and V by 4 bases; bases with no gene match: 8. The germline CDR1 and CDR2 sequences are LGHNA and YNFKEQ. CDR3 size: 16 residues. The CDR3 region has the DNA TGTGCCAGCAGCCCCCGTGGACAGGGGCAAACCGGGGAGCTGTTTTTT. Amino acids: CASSPRGQGQTGELFF.

This sequence joins TRBV18 and TRBJ2-1; 7 nucleotides agree with TRBD1. CDR1 and CDR2 from the germline V gene are KGHSH and LQKENI. This CDR3 region has 15 residues. Trimming removed 2 bases from V and 7 bases from J; junction bases left unmatched: 8. In nucleotides, the CDR3 is TGTGCCAGCTCACCAACCCGGGACAGACTTAATGAGCAGTTCTTC. Amino acids: CASSPTRDRLNEQFF.

The V gene is TRBV2, the J gene TRBJ2-6, with a tentative D call TRBD1 (5 bases). V lost 7 bases, J lost 0 bases, and 28 bases lay in between. The germline gives CDR1 SNHLY, CDR2 FYNNEI. This CDR3 is built from 21 residues. CDR3: CASKIQKTRSLGASGANVLTF. In DNA form, the CDR3 reads TGTGCCAGCAAAATACAAAAGACTCGAAGTTTAGGGGCCTCTGGGGCCAACGTCCTGACTTTC.

This chain connects TRBV4-3 to TRBJ1-2; D is uncertain. The CDR3 spans 14 residues. With 0 bases removed from V and 8 bases from J, the gap between germline ends came to 13 bases. Germline assignment: CDR1 LGHNA and CDR2 YSLEER. The CDR3 spells CASSQDQWLRGYTF. CDR3 bases: TGCGCCAGCAGCCAAGATCAGTGGCTTAGGGGCTACACCTTC.

This clone was seen once. The chain joins TRBV6-6 to TRBJ2-2, with 7 bases lining up with TRBD2. The CDR3 consists of 15 residues. Germline CDR1 reads MNHNY; CDR2 reads SVGAGI (reference sequence). The V segment lost 0 bases and the J segment 7 bases; nucleotides outside the gene matches: 5. CDR3 in DNA: TGTGCCAGCAGTTACTCCGCGGGAGTGAGCGGGGAGCTGTTTTTT. Translated, it gives CASSYSAGVSGELFF.

The rearrangement links TRBV6-5 to TRBJ1-6; TRBD1 might be the D (5 bases). Trimming cost V 2 bases and J 2 bases, with 10 bases left between them. The CDR3 consists of 16 residues. Germline V lookup: CDR1 MNHEY, CDR2 SVGAGI. CDR3 in DNA: TGTGCCAGCAGTTACGGGGGTGGGGCCTATAATTCACCCCTCCACTTT. This encodes CASSYGGGAYNSPLHF.

V is TRBV7-6 and J is TRBJ1-5, with 8 nucleotides matching TRBD1. J lost 2 bases, V lost 11 bases, and 8 bases had no gene match. The CDR3 is 14 residues long. Germline CDR1 reads SGHVS; CDR2 reads FNYEAQ. The CDR3 DNA reads as TGTGCCGTCCAAGAACAGGGGGGCAATCAGCCCCAGCATTTT. Protein sequence: CAVQEQGGNQPQHF.

There are a few counts of this clone. V and J are TRBV30 and TRBJ1-1; D remains unclear. V was shortened by 2 bases and J by 0 bases, with 7 bases between the two germline ends. Germline loops: CDR1 GTSNPN, CDR2 SVGIG (reference sequence). This CDR3 is 13 amino acids long. The CDR3 region has the DNA TGTGCCTGGAGTCAACAGTTGAACACTGAAGCTTTCTTT. Translation: CAWSQQLNTEAFF.

The chain uses TRBV19 and TRBJ1-3; D is undetermined. Germline loops: CDR1 LNHDA, CDR2 SQIVND (reference sequence). This CDR3 has 13 residues. The germline V and J ends were trimmed by 3 bases and 15 bases, with 18 bases remaining between them. The CDR3 sequence is CASSIEARRTTYF. The CDR3 coding sequence is TGTGCCAGTAGTATTGAAGCTCGTCGGACGACATATTTT.

The chain links TRBV11-2 to TRBJ2-1, with D unclear. CDR3 length equals 14 residues. V was pared by 4 bases and J by 4 bases, with 11 bases between. The germline gives CDR1 SGHAT, CDR2 FQNNGV. The CDR3 here is CASSSLVGYNEQFF. As DNA, the CDR3 is TGTGCCAGCAGCTCGCTAGTAGGATACAATGAGCAGTTCTTC.

This chain links TRBV5-1 with TRBJ1-1; unclear D gene. The CDR3 loop spans 14 amino acids. Germline lookup yields CDR1 SGHRS and CDR2 YFSETQ. V gave up 5 bases and J gave up 1 base, with 12 bases separating them. The CDR3 spells CASSSGGWNTEAFF. The CDR3 DNA is TGCGCCAGCAGTTCGGGAGGGTGGAACACTGAAGCTTTCTTT.

By sample fraction, this clone is large. The rearrangement links TRBV27 to TRBJ2-7, with 9 nucleotides matching TRBD2. CDR3 length: 15 amino acids. After removal of 4 bases from V and 6 bases from J, the junction contained 10 bases not matched to a gene. Germline CDR1 and CDR2: MNHEY and SMNVEV (reference sequence). CDR3 loop: CASSSVAGAPLEQYF. The CDR3 DNA reads as TGTGCCAGCAGTTCAGTAGCGGGGGCTCCCCTCGAGCAGTACTTC.

The rearrangement joins TRBV5-1 to TRBJ1-1; D gene uncertain. The CDR3 has 15 amino acids. The V gene's germline CDR1 is SGHRS and CDR2 YFSETQ. V shed 4 bases and J shed 1 base, with 14 bases lying between them. In DNA, the CDR3 is TGCGCCAGCAGCGACCTGACTGCCAGGAACACTGAAGCTTTCTTT. Its protein product is CASSDLTARNTEAFF.

This clone was seen more than once but under ten times. The V gene is TRBV2, the J gene TRBJ2-1; D is uncertain. Trimming left V 8 bases short and J 2 bases short, with 25 bases between. The CDR3 spans 18 residues. Germline CDR1 reads SNHLY; CDR2 reads FYNNEI. CDR3 protein: CASYPAALAYATYNEQFF. CDR3 DNA sequence: TGTGCCAGCTACCCCGCCGCCTTGGCGTACGCCACCTACAATGAGCAGTTCTTC.